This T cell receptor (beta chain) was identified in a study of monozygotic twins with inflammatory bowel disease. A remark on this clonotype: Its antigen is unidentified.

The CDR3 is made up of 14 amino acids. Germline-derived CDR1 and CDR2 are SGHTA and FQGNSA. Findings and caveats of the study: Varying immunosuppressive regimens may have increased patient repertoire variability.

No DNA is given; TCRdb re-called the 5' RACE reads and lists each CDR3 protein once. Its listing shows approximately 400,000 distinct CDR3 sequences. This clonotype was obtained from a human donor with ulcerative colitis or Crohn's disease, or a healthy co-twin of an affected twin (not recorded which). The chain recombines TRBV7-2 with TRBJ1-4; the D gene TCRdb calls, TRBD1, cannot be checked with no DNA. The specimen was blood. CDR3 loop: CASTPGGRGEKLFF.